Below are 17 T cell receptor beta chains sequenced from a single sample in a study of CXCR3-negative and CXCR3-positive naive CD8 T cells. 5' RACE with UMI labels generated the TRB cDNA libraries. From the 5' RACE reads, TCRdb lists one entry per CDR3 protein and no DNA. Its table records about 130,000 distinct CDR3 sequences. Sequencing was carried out using naive CXCR3- CD8+ T cells from blood. Noted subset: CD45RO-CCR7+CD27+CD95- naive CD8+ T cells lacking CXCR3 (TNR3-). All receptors derive from a human donor in good health. Some clones in this sample may be carry-over from other donors' samples.

The gene calls are TRBV13 and TRBJ2-6; lacking DNA, the TRBD2 call made by TCRdb goes unchecked. This CDR3 is 15 amino acids long. Per germline, CDR1 PRHDT and CDR2 FYEKMQ (reference sequence). The CDR3 is CASTEGSSGANVLTF.

The chain carries TRBV6-2 or TRBV6-3 and TRBJ1-1; TCRdb names TRBD1, which stays unverified in the absence of DNA. The CDR3 extends over 14 amino acids. Germline assignment: CDR1 MNHEY and CDR2 SVGEGT. The CDR3 loop reads CASSGATAATEAFF.

This rearrangement joins TRBV12-3 or TRBV12-4 to TRBJ2-7; TCRdb lists TRBD1, though no DNA is available to test this call. The CDR3 length is 13 residues. CDR3 sequence: CASKEGVRYEQYF.

The chain links TRBV2 to TRBJ1-2; the D call of TRBD1 rests on TCRdb alone, since no DNA is present to check it. Germline CDR1 SNHLY, CDR2 FYNNEI. The length of the CDR3 is 15 residues. CDR3 residues: CASSDGKGAHYGYTF.

V gene TRBV6-6 combines with J gene TRBJ1-5; absent DNA, TCRdb's TRBD1 call cannot be checked. CDR1 and CDR2 (germline): MNHNY, SVGAGI (reference sequence). CDR3 size: 14 residues. This CDR3 is CASSWPGTWEPQHF.

This chain uses TRBV19 with TRBJ2-7. Germline V gene sequence: CDR1 LNHDA, CDR2 SQIVND (reference sequence). This CDR3 comprises 12 residues. This CDR3 is CASSTGSYEQYF.

This chain links TRBV7-6 with TRBJ2-1. CDR3 length: 16 residues. Germline assignment: CDR1 SGHVS and CDR2 FNYEAQ. CDR3: CASSLELKSSYNEQFF.

The chain recombines TRBV7-8 with TRBJ2-2; TCRdb picks TRBD1, but there is no DNA to check that call. Germline V gene sequence: CDR1 SGHVS, CDR2 FQNEAQ. This CDR3 is 15 amino acids long. This CDR3 is CATPLAPSNTGELFF.

The CDR3 loop is CASSLGAGWETQYF. This chain joins TRBV12-3 or TRBV12-4 and TRBJ2-5; TCRdb picks TRBD1, but there is no DNA to check that call. The CDR3 runs to 14 residues.

This chain uses TRBV20-1 with TRBJ2-3; TCRdb returns TRBD1, unconfirmable since there is no DNA. The length of the CDR3 is 12 residues. The germline V gene has CDR1 DFQATT and CDR2 SNEGSKA (reference sequence). CDR3 sequence: CSATPGGRTQYF.

The chain couples TRBV4-1 to TRBJ2-1; the D gene TCRdb calls, TRBD2, cannot be checked with no DNA. This CDR3 is built from 16 residues. From germline, CDR1 is MGHRA and CDR2 YSYEKL. The CDR3 sequence is CASSQETWTSANEQFF.

The V and J genes are TRBV28 and TRBJ2-5; the TRBD2 assignment by TCRdb is unverifiable without DNA. This CDR3 region has 12 residues. Germline lookup yields CDR1 MDHEN and CDR2 SYDVKM. The CDR3 region is CASSFERETQYF.

The chain uses TRBV25-1 and TRBJ1-2; the D call of TRBD1 rests on TCRdb alone, since no DNA is present to check it. This CDR3 comprises 17 residues. Germline V gene lookup returns CDR1 MGHDK and CDR2 SYGVNS. CDR3 in amino acids: CASSDPRGAGTFYGYTF.

The V gene is TRBV7-9, the J gene TRBJ2-1. Germline assignment: CDR1 SEHNR and CDR2 FQNEAQ (reference sequence). This CDR3 spans 11 amino acids. CDR3 amino acids: CASSQTYEQFF.

The V call is TRBV19, the J call TRBJ2-1; TCRdb calls TRBD2, which cannot be checked without DNA. Germline values: CDR1 LNHDA, CDR2 SQIVND (reference sequence). CDR3 length equals 16 residues. This CDR3 is CASSYGSGGNGNEQFF.

V is TRBV12-3 or TRBV12-4 and J is TRBJ2-7; TCRdb returns TRBD2, unconfirmable since there is no DNA. The CDR3 has 15 residues. The CDR3 is CASSLSAGEVYEQYF.

This rearrangement joins TRBV9 to TRBJ1-3. Germline values: CDR1 SGDLS, CDR2 YYNGEE. CDR3 length equals 14 residues. The CDR3: CASSVSSTGNTIYF.